A selection of T cell receptor beta chains follows, all from one sample in a study of human T cells and chemical hapten exposure. MiXCR, applied by TCRdb to the RACE reads, yields one record per CDR3 protein. The top ten hold 4.5% of the sample, which has 40,000 to 60,000 distinct CDR3 sequences, roughly 9.5% seen once. The sample consisted of whole blood, taken in connection with sensitization to the hapten diphenylcyclopropenone (DPC). All receptors come from a woman aged 45-65 years with alopecia areata. Some clones in this sample may be carry-over from other donors' samples. CDR3s include the opening cysteine and the closing phenylalanine or tryptophan.

v_gene: TRBV10-3
j_gene: TRBJ1-5
CDR3aa: CAIRGTGNSNQPQHF

v_gene: TRBV20-1
j_gene: TRBJ1-3
CDR3aa: CSARPQTNPKAGNTIYF

v_gene: TRBV10-3
j_gene: TRBJ2-7
CDR3aa: CAISPGREPYEQYF

v_gene: TRBV12-5
j_gene: TRBJ2-7
CDR3aa: CASGLEQRYEQYF

v_gene: TRBV6-2/TRBV6-3
j_gene: TRBJ2-1
CDR3aa: CASSSGGRGSEQFF

v_gene: TRBV2
j_gene: TRBJ2-2
CDR3aa: CASSVINTGELFF

v_gene: TRBV20-1
j_gene: TRBJ2-5
CDR3aa: CSARDPRDTNQETQYF

v_gene: TRBV15
j_gene: TRBJ1-1
CDR3aa: CATSRDAVGTEAFF

v_gene: TRBV27
j_gene: TRBJ2-7
CDR3aa: CASSLKGQGYEQYF

v_gene: TRBV20-1
j_gene: TRBJ1-4
CDR3aa: CSASGGFGKLFF

v_gene: TRBV18
j_gene: TRBJ2-5
CDR3aa: CASSPRPAQETQYF

v_gene: TRBV2
j_gene: TRBJ1-1
CDR3aa: CASSEEPPWPKPGTEAFF

v_gene: TRBV20-1
j_gene: TRBJ2-1
CDR3aa: CSAPRTSGMINEQFF

v_gene: TRBV12-3/TRBV12-4
j_gene: TRBJ1-5
CDR3aa: CASSANPQPQHF

v_gene: TRBV5-6
j_gene: TRBJ2-5
CDR3aa: CASRRTGLAGETQYF

v_gene: TRBV6-1
j_gene: TRBJ2-3
CDR3aa: CASRREGLGSTDTQYF

v_gene: TRBV20-1
j_gene: TRBJ1-3
CDR3aa: CSALPAESGNTIYF

v_gene: TRBV6-7
j_gene: TRBJ1-5
CDR3aa: CASSYSQYRGSNLGNQPQHF

v_gene: TRBV29-1
j_gene: TRBJ2-5
CDR3aa: CSVGLQETQYF

v_gene: TRBV29-1
j_gene: TRBJ1-1
CDR3aa: CSAGGHGPTEAFF

v_gene: TRBV7-9
j_gene: TRBJ2-1
CDR3aa: CASSLVQGKYNEQFF

v_gene: TRBV20-1
j_gene: TRBJ2-3
CDR3aa: CSASGETDTQYF

v_gene: TRBV11-3
j_gene: TRBJ1-1
CDR3aa: CASSYGRMNTEAFF

v_gene: TRBV7-8
j_gene: TRBJ2-3
CDR3aa: CASSLARDNTQYF

v_gene: TRBV6-4
j_gene: TRBJ2-4
CDR3aa: CASGQLLQYF

v_gene: TRBV6-5
j_gene: TRBJ1-1
CDR3aa: CASKVTRTANTEAFF

v_gene: TRBV7-2
j_gene: TRBJ2-5
CDR3aa: CASRRTSGIQETQYF

v_gene: TRBV11-2
j_gene: TRBJ1-1
CDR3aa: CASSHTPEVQNTEAFF

v_gene: TRBV19
j_gene: TRBJ1-2
CDR3aa: CASSVKGEFGYTF

v_gene: TRBV2
j_gene: TRBJ2-1
CDR3aa: CASSDTDRGRYNEQFF

v_gene: TRBV29-1
j_gene: TRBJ2-7
CDR3aa: CSVEGIPPSYEQYF

v_gene: TRBV4-1
j_gene: TRBJ1-2
CDR3aa: CASSEPGQGYGYTF

v_gene: TRBV6-4
j_gene: TRBJ2-7
CDR3aa: CARTNRHRGGEQYF

v_gene: TRBV9
j_gene: TRBJ1-3
CDR3aa: CASSVQPDRSGNTIYF

v_gene: TRBV3-1
j_gene: TRBJ2-7
CDR3aa: CASSQGGGYEQYF

v_gene: TRBV11-2
j_gene: TRBJ2-5
CDR3aa: CASSARDSQETQYF

v_gene: TRBV12-3/TRBV12-4
j_gene: TRBJ1-2
CDR3aa: CASTLLTANYGYTF

v_gene: TRBV6-6
j_gene: TRBJ2-5
CDR3aa: CASSYLGQPQETQYF

v_gene: TRBV29-1
j_gene: TRBJ2-3
CDR3aa: CSVRIDTQYF

v_gene: TRBV7-2
j_gene: TRBJ2-7
CDR3aa: CASSLAPGGTYEQYF

v_gene: TRBV16
j_gene: TRBJ1-6
CDR3aa: CASSQSPSYNSPLHF

v_gene: TRBV11-3
j_gene: TRBJ2-3
CDR3aa: CASSAGQGRSTQYF

v_gene: TRBV7-2
j_gene: TRBJ2-2
CDR3aa: CASSLLPPLKTSGSDTGELFF

v_gene: TRBV29-1
j_gene: TRBJ1-5
CDR3aa: CSVEVAPGQPQHF

v_gene: TRBV7-9
j_gene: TRBJ2-1
CDR3aa: CASSLVLAGYNEQFF

v_gene: TRBV20-1
j_gene: TRBJ2-7
CDR3aa: CSARGPAGMNYEQYF

v_gene: TRBV30
j_gene: TRBJ1-2
CDR3aa: CAWNTGRHGYTF

v_gene: TRBV12-3/TRBV12-4
j_gene: TRBJ2-2
CDR3aa: CASRPLAGANTGELFF